This TCR beta chain stems from a study of cytotoxic CD8 clonotypes in ibrutinib-treated CLL (dated by TCRdb to the early 2020s). As for the study more broadly: In this cohort, approximately 15 patients were treatment-naive and more than 9 were relapsed/refractory, while some 18 had unmutated IGHV. Responses were partial in around 25 patients and complete in 2; after median approximately 67 months follow-up, some 15 stayed in remission and about twelve progressed. Cryopreserved peripheral blood mononuclear cells were obtained before treatment, at response, and at either sustained remission or disease progression. Every sample from remission and from progressive disease was obtained while the patients were still on ibrutinib. Samples at response were collected after a median of about 13 months of treatment, with a range of roughly 6 to 40 months. On average, each sample had 255,043 productive templates and approximately 100,000 productive rearrangements. Of the approximately 86 people in the trial, 25 to 30 had longitudinal samples available. Here is what the overall study found, with its caveats: Public clonotypes were rare and either shrank or stayed stable during treatment, and the rise in clonality at ibrutinib response reflected expansion of private clonotypes. At baseline, clonality was higher than in age-matched healthy donors and showed a strong correlation with circulating CD8+ T-cell counts. Lymph node repertoires were not examined, and the timing of sampling was not matched between patients in sustained remission and those whose disease progressed. Clonality increased at ibrutinib response, stayed stable in sustained remission, and fell back toward baseline at progression.

A MiSeq instrument was used for deep resolution sequencing, which targeted depths ranging from 1 in 1 million up to 1 in 200,000 T cells, with coverage averaging 10x for each clonotype. The immunoSEQ hsTCRB Kit was used to generate TCR beta libraries. In the source study's methods: ImmunoSEQ Data Assistant and ImmunoSEQ Analyzer were used for data analysis, and V, D and J genes were assigned according to IMGT definitions. Clonality was computed as one minus normalized Shannon entropy of productive rearrangement frequencies, ranging from 0 to 1. Only overrepresented clonotypes making up at least 0.05% of the repertoire of each patient were included in the public clonotype analysis. Some twelve repertoires from age-matched healthy donors, obtained from immuneACCESS, served as clonality controls. Imported from immuneACCESS, the table was reduced by TCRdb to in-frame sequences with V and J called. These copies leave out some clones; in studies compared against another copy, an unresolved V gene accounts for under half, and the cause of the remainder is not known. That table gives V, J and clone size, and the DNA gave D and trimming. The sample yields 150,000 to 200,000 clones; more than 65% were counted once. The top ten clonotypes cover roughly 2% of the sample.

This sample's time point label indicates: about 11 months on ibrutinib. About 2 micrograms of genomic DNA were extracted from cryopreserved PBMCs for TCR beta library preparation. High-throughput TCR beta sequencing was performed on longitudinal blood samples from CLL patients receiving ibrutinib monotherapy. The patients were enrolled in a single-center, open-label phase 2 trial of ibrutinib monotherapy. Worth noting for this clone: The specificity of this receptor is unknown. Base qualities are not provided; no much larger clone lies one nucleotide away.

This clonotype was obtained from a human donor with chronic lymphocytic leukemia. Sequenced here: PBMCs, sampled after 12 months of ibrutinib treatment.

The DNA sequence reads TGCAGCGTCCCCAAGAAGGGGAGAGAGACCCAGTACTTC. Translated, it reads CSVPKKGRETQYF. The chain joins TRBV29-1 to TRBJ2-5; the D call is tentative, TRBD1 or TRBD2, as each matches 5 bases. Counted from cysteine to phenylalanine, this CDR3 has 13 amino acids. Only the CDR3 region is kept as DNA, spanning 39 bases read in frame from base 1. Taken from the germline V gene, the CDR1 and CDR2 loops are SQVTM and ANQGSEA. Trimming costs V 6 bases and J 4 bases, and their ends lie 15 bases apart. Joined to the reference TRBV29-1 and TRBJ2-5 proteins, this CDR3 gives the full variable domain: SAVISQKPSRDICQRGTSLTIQCQVDSQVTMMFWYRQQPGQSLTLIATANQGSEATYESGFVIDKFPISRPNLTFSTLTVSNMSPEDSSIYLCSVPKKGRETQYFGPGTRLLVL.